Sequencing of this T cell receptor (beta chain) was carried out in a study of blood T cell repertoires in COVID-19 (dated by TCRdb to 2020 to 2022). Context from the whole study: Samples covering the acute and convalescent phases of COVID-19 were provided by collaborators in the United States, Italy and Spain. The prospective study material was composed of cDNA or gDNA derived from T cells, B-cell-depleted T cells, or PBMCs. The dataset comprised deeply sampled blood TCRbeta repertoires from subjects exposed to, actively infected with, or recovered from COVID-19. The repertoires were made available in a free public database intended to serve as a resource for research on the immune response to SARS-CoV-2. Samples were obtained from the ongoing ImmuneRACE study (first 160 participants) and from 1,254 subjects provided by 6 global collaborators. Sample metadata almost always included a de-identified subject ID, COVID-19 status, age in years and sex. HLA class I and class II types, where available, came from metadata supplied by the sample provider rather than from assay-based typing. Results the study describes overall, beyond this receptor: Clinical and demographic metadata were provided uncurated, with the amount varying by source and participant.

On this clone itself: Which antigen it targets is not known. Nothing much larger sits one base from this clone, and base qualities are not available.

At one collaborating source in Seattle, patients were enrolled during active infection and were followed longitudinally through the course of disease. Collaborating institutions collected whole blood in K2EDTA tubes following their own protocols. Collaborator samples were shipped for TCRbeta analysis as frozen whole blood, isolated PBMCs, or DNA extracted from either sample type. CDR1 and CDR2 (SGDLS, YYNGEE) derive from the germline V gene. The trim is 3 bases for V and 6 bases for J, with a gap of 12 bases between the germline ends. Taken from cysteine to phenylalanine, the CDR3 has 13 residues. Here the CDR3 DNA is all that survives: 39 bases in frame from base 1. TCRbeta CDR3 regions were amplified from genomic DNA by means of the immunoSEQ Assay, a bias-controlled multiplex PCR. On the authors' methods: The number of nucleated cells in each sample was estimated from the amplification of reference gene primers within the assay. Sequence reads were collapsed and filtered to measure the absolute abundance of every unique TCRbeta CDR3 rearrangement. For each sample, productive Simpson clonality was calculated as the square root of Simpson's diversity index over productive rearrangements. Drawn from immuneACCESS, this table holds only the in-frame rearrangements with V and J called that TCRdb kept. Clones are partly lost; checked studies trace under half to an unresolved V gene and leave the rest unexplained. V, J and clone size are taken as reported in that table, and D and trimming were inferred from the DNA itself. This sample holds about 56,000 clones; nearly 90% were observed only once. The ten largest clones add up to around 40% of the sample.

This sequence originates from a woman between 55 and 75 years old with COVID-19, enrolled during active disease. The receptor chain draws on TRBV9 and TRBJ1-1; the D gene assignment is ambiguous. The sequenced material came from peripheral blood. DNA sequence: TGTGCCAGCAGCGAGAGTTTGGGCTCTGAAGCTTTCTTT. The encoded protein is CASSESLGSEAFF. Where the CDR3 stops, the reference TRBV9 and TRBJ1-1 genes take over; the full variable domain is DSGVTQTPKHLITATGQRVTLRCSPRSGDLSVYWYQQSLDQGLQFLIQYYNGEERAKGNILERFSAQQFPDLHSELNLSSLELGDSALYFCASSESLGSEAFFGQGTRLTVV.